This T cell receptor beta chain was captured by sequencing in a study of PD-L1 blockade in urothelial cancer. Study details: Blood samples had a median of approximately 150,000 T cells.

This clone was recorded a few times. The authors spiked synthetic TCR analog templates into each PCR. Sequencing used immunoSEQ multiplex PCR; TCRdb keeps in-frame clones, though not all of them. Of about 110,000 clones in the sample, less than 95% were seen once. The CDR3 is made up of 11 amino acids. Germline-derived CDR1 and CDR2 are SNHLY and FYNNEI. Between the trimmed V and J ends, which lost 7 bases and 2 bases, there was a span of 4 bases. Time point given: peripheral blood 6 weeks after treatment start. Every patient provided from 1 to 8 samples, collected pretreatment and on-treatment. The source material was PBMCs, sampled around atezolizumab (anti-PD-L1) treatment. V is TRBV2 and J is TRBJ2-3; D gene uncertain. The TCR was taken from a man aged 55 to 70 with urothelial cancer. The CDR3 DNA is TGTGCCAGCACTTACACAGATACGCAGTATTTT. Protein product: CASTYTDTQYF.